The rows below give T cell receptor beta chains drawn from one sample of a study of beta chain features in type 1 diabetes. Clones were sequenced by immunoSEQ multiplex PCR, and TCRdb holds only the in-frame ones, with some missing. The table includes under 950,000 clones, 17% detected once. Sequencing was carried out using naive CD4+ T cells from blood. These receptors were obtained from a woman younger than 35 in good health. Both conserved end residues are part of each CDR3. The order of the fields is CDR3 DNA, CDR3 protein, J gene, V gene, D gene, clone size. A D gene is named only where the DNA matches it firmly. The listing skips clone size in some rows; elsewhere it reads once, few, many or a size class.

cdr3_nt: TGTGCCAGCAGTTACCGGGGCGGGAACTCCTACGAGCAGTACTTC
cdr3_aa: CASSYRGGNSYEQYF
j_call: TRBJ2-7
v_call: TRBV6-6
d_call: .
clone_size: few

cdr3_nt: TGCAGCGTTGGTGGGACAGATGCCTACGAGCAGTACTTC
cdr3_aa: CSVGGTDAYEQYF
j_call: TRBJ2-7
v_call: TRBV29-1
d_call: TRBD1
clone_size: .

cdr3_nt: TGTGCCAGCACCCTCTGGGACACAGGGTGGAACTGGAAGCAGTACTTC
cdr3_aa: CASTLWDTGWNWKQYF
j_call: TRBJ2-7
v_call: TRBV5-4
d_call: .
clone_size: .

cdr3_nt: TGTGCCAGTAGTATTTTCGGCCAGACTAGCGGGATTTACAATGAGCAGTTCTTC
cdr3_aa: CASSIFGQTSGIYNEQFF
j_call: TRBJ2-1
v_call: TRBV19
d_call: TRBD2
clone_size: few

cdr3_nt: TGTGCCAGCAGTTTGGGGGGCACCGGGGAGCTGTTTTTT
cdr3_aa: CASSLGGTGELFF
j_call: TRBJ2-2
v_call: TRBV28
d_call: .
clone_size: few

cdr3_nt: TGTGCCAGCTCCAAGGGCCAGAACAATGAGCAGTTCTTC
cdr3_aa: CASSKGQNNEQFF
j_call: TRBJ2-1
v_call: TRBV18
d_call: .
clone_size: few

cdr3_nt: TGTGCCAGCACACAGCGGCTAGACGAGCAGTACTTC
cdr3_aa: CASTQRLDEQYF
j_call: TRBJ2-7
v_call: TRBV28
d_call: .
clone_size: .

cdr3_nt: TGTGCCACCAGCAGACCTAGCGGGAGGTACAATGAGCAGTTCTTC
cdr3_aa: CATSRPSGRYNEQFF
j_call: TRBJ2-1
v_call: TRBV15
d_call: TRBD2
clone_size: .

cdr3_nt: TGTGCCAGCAGCCCTCAAGTAGAGATCGAGCAGTACTTC
cdr3_aa: CASSPQVEIEQYF
j_call: TRBJ2-7
v_call: TRBV9
d_call: .
clone_size: .

cdr3_nt: TGCGCCAGCAGCTTACCCTCGATGAACACCGGGGAGCTGTTTTTT
cdr3_aa: CASSLPSMNTGELFF
j_call: TRBJ2-2
v_call: TRBV5-1
d_call: .
clone_size: .

cdr3_nt: TGTGCCAGCAGCAAAGGCAGGACCGAAGAATATGGCTACACCTTC
cdr3_aa: CASSKGRTEEYGYTF
j_call: TRBJ1-2
v_call: TRBV9
d_call: .
clone_size: few

cdr3_nt: TGTGCCAGCTCTTTCCCGGGACCCACAGATACGCAGTATTTT
cdr3_aa: CASSFPGPTDTQYF
j_call: TRBJ2-3
v_call: TRBV18
d_call: .
clone_size: few

cdr3_nt: TGTGCCACCCGACAGGGGGATTACGAGCAGTACTTC
cdr3_aa: CATRQGDYEQYF
j_call: TRBJ2-7
v_call: TRBV28
d_call: TRBD1
clone_size: .

cdr3_nt: TGTGCCAGTAGAACTAGCGGGCCCCCTGTTCCCTACAATGAGCAGTTCTTC
cdr3_aa: CASRTSGPPVPYNEQFF
j_call: TRBJ2-1
v_call: TRBV19
d_call: TRBD2
clone_size: .

cdr3_nt: TGCGCCAGCAGCTCCTTTCAATCAGGGGGCCGAGAGACCCAGTACTTC
cdr3_aa: CASSSFQSGGRETQYF
j_call: TRBJ2-5
v_call: TRBV5-1
d_call: TRBD1
clone_size: few

cdr3_nt: TGTGCCAGCAGTACCCTAGCAACACCGAACACTGAAGCTTTCTTT
cdr3_aa: CASSTLATPNTEAFF
j_call: TRBJ1-1
v_call: TRBV27
d_call: .
clone_size: .

cdr3_nt: TGTGCCAGCAGCTTGGTACTAGCGGGGACAGATACGCAGTATTTT
cdr3_aa: CASSLVLAGTDTQYF
j_call: TRBJ2-3
v_call: TRBV5-4
d_call: TRBD2
clone_size: few

cdr3_nt: TGTGCCATCGCTAGCGGGAGGGCCTCGGAGACCCAGTACTTC
cdr3_aa: CAIASGRASETQYF
j_call: TRBJ2-5
v_call: TRBV10-3
d_call: TRBD2
clone_size: .

cdr3_nt: TGTGCCAGCAGTTACTCCCCGGCAAATGAGCAGTTCTTC
cdr3_aa: CASSYSPANEQFF
j_call: TRBJ2-1
v_call: TRBV6-6
d_call: .
clone_size: .

cdr3_nt: TGTGCCAGCAGTGACGGGCAGACCTATGGCTACACCTTC
cdr3_aa: CASSDGQTYGYTF
j_call: TRBJ1-2
v_call: TRBV6-1
d_call: .
clone_size: few

cdr3_nt: TGTGCCAGCAGCTTAGGGGACAGCCTAAACCAGCCCCAGCATTTT
cdr3_aa: CASSLGDSLNQPQHF
j_call: TRBJ1-5
v_call: TRBV7-9
d_call: TRBD1
clone_size: .

cdr3_nt: TGTGCCAGCAGCCCTAGGGGAGACAATGAGCAGTTCTTC
cdr3_aa: CASSPRGDNEQFF
j_call: TRBJ2-1
v_call: TRBV7-9
d_call: .
clone_size: few

cdr3_nt: TGTGCCAGCAGCCTAAGCAGGGGAGTCGGCGAGCAGTACTTC
cdr3_aa: CASSLSRGVGEQYF
j_call: TRBJ2-7
v_call: TRBV14
d_call: .
clone_size: .

cdr3_nt: TGTGCCAGCTCACCACCTTTCAGCGGGAGGGCCCAAAACATTCAGTACTTC
cdr3_aa: CASSPPFSGRAQNIQYF
j_call: TRBJ2-4
v_call: TRBV18
d_call: TRBD2
clone_size: .

cdr3_nt: TGTGCCAGCAGCTTACAGGGTCTGTGGCAGCCCCAGCATTTT
cdr3_aa: CASSLQGLWQPQHF
j_call: TRBJ1-5
v_call: TRBV7-8
d_call: .
clone_size: .

cdr3_nt: TGTGCCAGCAGTTTAGTAGGGGGCAGCTATGGCTACACCTTC
cdr3_aa: CASSLVGGSYGYTF
j_call: TRBJ1-2
v_call: TRBV27
d_call: TRBD1
clone_size: .

cdr3_nt: TGTGCCAGCAGCCGACAGGGTGACCTGAATCAGCCCCAGCATTTT
cdr3_aa: CASSRQGDLNQPQHF
j_call: TRBJ1-5
v_call: TRBV6-6
d_call: TRBD1
clone_size: .